This T cell receptor beta chain stems from a study of blood T cell repertoires in COVID-19. Study-level information: The United States, Italy and Spain were the sources of the acute and convalescent COVID-19 samples. T cells, B-cell-depleted T cells, or PBMCs provided the cDNA or gDNA that served as material.

The table came from immunoSEQ multiplex PCR; TCRdb's copy has only in-frame clones and leaves some out. This table has more than 300,000 clones, around 83% appearing once. The participants were between roughly 18 and 89 years old and came from under 25 US areas. Participant-reported clinical history was the basis for cohort assignment. Sequenced: PBMCs or T cells enriched from blood (not recorded which). The receptor was isolated from a woman in her forties or fifties who had recovered from COVID-19.

This CDR3 is CASSGGGAGEQFF. DNA for the CDR3: TGTGCCAGCAGCGGCGGGGGGGCTGGTGAGCAGTTCTTC. This sequence joins TRBV9 and TRBJ2-1; 9 bases map to TRBD2. Germline CDR1 SGDLS, CDR2 YYNGEE. The V gene end was trimmed by 3 bases and the J gene end by 9 bases; junction bases not matched to a gene: 4. The CDR3 length is 13 residues.